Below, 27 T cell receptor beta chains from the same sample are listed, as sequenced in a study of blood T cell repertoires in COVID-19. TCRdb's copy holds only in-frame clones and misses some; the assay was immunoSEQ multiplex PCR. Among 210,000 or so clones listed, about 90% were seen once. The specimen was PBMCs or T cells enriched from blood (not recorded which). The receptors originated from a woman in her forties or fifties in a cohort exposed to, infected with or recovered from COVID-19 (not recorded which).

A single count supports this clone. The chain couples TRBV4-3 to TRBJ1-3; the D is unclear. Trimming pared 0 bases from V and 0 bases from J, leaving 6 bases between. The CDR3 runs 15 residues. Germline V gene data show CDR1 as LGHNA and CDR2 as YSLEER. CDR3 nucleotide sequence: TGCGCCAGCAGCCAAGATCTGTTCTCTGGAAACACCATATATTTT. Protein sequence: CASSQDLFSGNTIYF.

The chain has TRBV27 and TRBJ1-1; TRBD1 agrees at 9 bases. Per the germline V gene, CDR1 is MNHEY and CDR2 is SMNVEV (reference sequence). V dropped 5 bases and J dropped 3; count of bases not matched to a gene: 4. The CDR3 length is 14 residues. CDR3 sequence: CASSPQGADTEAFF. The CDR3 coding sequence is TGTGCCAGCAGTCCACAGGGGGCCGACACTGAAGCTTTCTTT.

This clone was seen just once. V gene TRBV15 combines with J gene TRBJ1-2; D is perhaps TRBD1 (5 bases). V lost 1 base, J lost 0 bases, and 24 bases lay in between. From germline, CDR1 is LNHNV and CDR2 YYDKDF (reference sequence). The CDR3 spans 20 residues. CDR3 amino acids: CATSRGLYSGGERSNYGYTF. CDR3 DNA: TGTGCCACCAGCAGAGGGCTATATAGCGGGGGAGAAAGGTCTAACTATGGCTACACCTTC.

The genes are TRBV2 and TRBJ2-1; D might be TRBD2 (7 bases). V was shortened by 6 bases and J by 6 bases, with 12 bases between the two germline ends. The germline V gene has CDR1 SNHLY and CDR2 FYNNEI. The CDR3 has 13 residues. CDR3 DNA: TGTGCCAGCAGGGAGGGGGGGGTCAATGAGCAGTTCTTC. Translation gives CASREGGVNEQFF. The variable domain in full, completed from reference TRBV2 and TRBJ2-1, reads EPEVTQTPSHQVTQMGQEVILRCVPISNHLYFYWYRQILGQKVEFLVSFYNNEISEKSEIFDDQFSVERPDGSNFTLKIRSTKLEDSAMYFCASREGGVNEQFFGPGTRLTVL.

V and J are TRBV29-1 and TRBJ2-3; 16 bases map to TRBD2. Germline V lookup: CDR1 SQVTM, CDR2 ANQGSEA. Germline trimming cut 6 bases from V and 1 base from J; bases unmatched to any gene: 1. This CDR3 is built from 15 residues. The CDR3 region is CSVGTSGGGTDTQYF. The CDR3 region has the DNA TGCAGCGTCGGGACTAGCGGGGGGGGCACAGATACGCAGTATTTT.

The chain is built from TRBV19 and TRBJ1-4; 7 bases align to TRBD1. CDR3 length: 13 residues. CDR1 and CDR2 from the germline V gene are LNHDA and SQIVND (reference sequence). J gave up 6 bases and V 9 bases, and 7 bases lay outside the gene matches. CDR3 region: CASRDRVYEKLFF. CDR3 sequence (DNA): TGTGCCAGCAGAGACAGGGTGTATGAAAAACTGTTTTTT.

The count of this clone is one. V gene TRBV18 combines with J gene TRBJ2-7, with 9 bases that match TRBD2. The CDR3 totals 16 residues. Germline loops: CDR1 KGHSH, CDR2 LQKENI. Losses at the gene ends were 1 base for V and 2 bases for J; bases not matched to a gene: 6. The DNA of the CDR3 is TGTGCCAGCTCACCACTTAATAGCGGGGGCCCCTACGAGCAGTACTTC. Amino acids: CASSPLNSGGPYEQYF.

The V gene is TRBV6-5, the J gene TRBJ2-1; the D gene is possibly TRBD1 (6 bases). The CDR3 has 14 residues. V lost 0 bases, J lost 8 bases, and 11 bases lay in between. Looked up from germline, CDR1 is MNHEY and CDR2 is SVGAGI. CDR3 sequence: CASSYSLRGDEQFF. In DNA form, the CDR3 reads TGTGCCAGCAGTTACTCGCTCAGGGGCGATGAGCAGTTCTTC.

The CDR3 protein is CASSLLQVGGYTF. CDR3 nucleotides: TGTGCCAGCAGTTTATTACAGGTGGGAGGCTACACCTTC. V usage is TRBV12-3 or TRBV12-4 and J usage is TRBJ1-2, with TRBD1 as a possible D gene (5 bases). This CDR3 has 13 amino acids. V shed 2 bases and J shed 8 bases, with 12 bases lying between them.

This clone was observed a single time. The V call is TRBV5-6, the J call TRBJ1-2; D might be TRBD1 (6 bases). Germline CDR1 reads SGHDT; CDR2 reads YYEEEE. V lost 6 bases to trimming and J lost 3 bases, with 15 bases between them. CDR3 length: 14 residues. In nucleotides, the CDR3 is TGTGCCAGCACCCGGGGGGGGGCCCACTATGGCTACACCTTC. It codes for CASTRGGAHYGYTF.

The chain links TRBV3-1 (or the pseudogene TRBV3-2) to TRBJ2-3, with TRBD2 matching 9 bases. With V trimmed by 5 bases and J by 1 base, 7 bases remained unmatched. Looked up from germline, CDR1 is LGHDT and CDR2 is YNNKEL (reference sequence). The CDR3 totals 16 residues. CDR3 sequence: CASSYRGGAGTDTQYF. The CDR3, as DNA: TGTGCCAGCAGCTACCGCGGGGGGGCGGGCACAGATACGCAGTATTTT.

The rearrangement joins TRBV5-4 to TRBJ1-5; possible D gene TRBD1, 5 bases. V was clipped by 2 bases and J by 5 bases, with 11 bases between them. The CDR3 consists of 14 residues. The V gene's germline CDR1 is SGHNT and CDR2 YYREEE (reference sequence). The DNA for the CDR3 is TGTGCCAGCAGCTTACAGGATTCGGATCAGCCCCAGCATTTT. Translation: CASSLQDSDQPQHF.

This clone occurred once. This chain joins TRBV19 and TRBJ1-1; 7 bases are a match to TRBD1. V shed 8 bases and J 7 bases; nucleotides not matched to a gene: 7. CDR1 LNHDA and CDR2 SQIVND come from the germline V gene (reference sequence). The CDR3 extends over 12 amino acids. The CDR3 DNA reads TGTGCCAGTTCCGACAGGGCGCTTGAAGCTTTCTTT. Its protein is CASSDRALEAFF.

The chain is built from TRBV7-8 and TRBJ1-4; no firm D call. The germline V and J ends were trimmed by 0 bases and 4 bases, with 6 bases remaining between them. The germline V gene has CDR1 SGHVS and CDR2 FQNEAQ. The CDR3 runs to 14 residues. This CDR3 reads CASSLARINEKLFF. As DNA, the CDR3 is TGTGCCAGCAGCTTAGCCAGGATTAATGAAAAACTGTTTTTT. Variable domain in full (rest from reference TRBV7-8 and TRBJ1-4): GAGVSQSPRYKVAKRGQDVALRCDPISGHVSLFWYQQALGQGPEFLTYFQNEAQLDKSGLPSDRFFAERPEGSVSTLKIQRTQQEDSAVYLCASSLARINEKLFFGSGTQLSVL.

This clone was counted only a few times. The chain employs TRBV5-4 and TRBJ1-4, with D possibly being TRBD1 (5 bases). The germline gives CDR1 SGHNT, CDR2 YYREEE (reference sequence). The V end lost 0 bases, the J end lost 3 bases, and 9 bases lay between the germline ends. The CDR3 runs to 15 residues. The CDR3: CASSLGAGSNEKLFF. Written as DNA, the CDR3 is TGTGCCAGCAGCTTGGGGGCAGGGTCTAATGAAAAACTGTTTTTT.

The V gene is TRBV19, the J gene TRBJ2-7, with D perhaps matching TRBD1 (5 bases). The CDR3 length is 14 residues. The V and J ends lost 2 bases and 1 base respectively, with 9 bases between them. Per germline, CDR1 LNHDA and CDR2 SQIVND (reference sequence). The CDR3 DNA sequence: TGTGCCAGTAGTATATCCGCAGGGTCCTACGAGCAGTACTTC. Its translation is CASSISAGSYEQYF.

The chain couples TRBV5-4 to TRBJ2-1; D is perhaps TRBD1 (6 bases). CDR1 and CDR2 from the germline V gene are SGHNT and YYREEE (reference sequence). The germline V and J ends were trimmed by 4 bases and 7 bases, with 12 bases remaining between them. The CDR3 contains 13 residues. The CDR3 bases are TGTGCCAGCAGCGACCCGCAGGGGAATGAGCAGTTCTTC. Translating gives CASSDPQGNEQFF.

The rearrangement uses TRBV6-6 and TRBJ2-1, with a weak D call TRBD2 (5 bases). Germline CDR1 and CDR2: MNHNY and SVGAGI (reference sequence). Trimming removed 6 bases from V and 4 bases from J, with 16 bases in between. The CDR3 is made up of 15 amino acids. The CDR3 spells CASRPDGLGYNEQFF. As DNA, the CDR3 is TGTGCCAGCAGGCCGGACGGACTTGGATACAATGAGCAGTTCTTC.

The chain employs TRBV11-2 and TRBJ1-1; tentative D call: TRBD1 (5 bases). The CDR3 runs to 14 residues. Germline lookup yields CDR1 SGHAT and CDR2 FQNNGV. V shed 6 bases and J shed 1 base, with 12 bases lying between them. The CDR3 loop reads CASRKLRENTEAFF. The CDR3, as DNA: TGTGCCAGCAGGAAACTCAGGGAGAACACTGAAGCTTTCTTT.

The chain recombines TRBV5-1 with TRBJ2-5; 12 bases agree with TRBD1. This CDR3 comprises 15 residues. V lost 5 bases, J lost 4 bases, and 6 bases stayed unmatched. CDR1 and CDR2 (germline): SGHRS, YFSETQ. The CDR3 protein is CASRTGTGGVETQYF. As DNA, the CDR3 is TGCGCCAGCAGAACCGGGACAGGGGGCGTAGAGACCCAGTACTTC.

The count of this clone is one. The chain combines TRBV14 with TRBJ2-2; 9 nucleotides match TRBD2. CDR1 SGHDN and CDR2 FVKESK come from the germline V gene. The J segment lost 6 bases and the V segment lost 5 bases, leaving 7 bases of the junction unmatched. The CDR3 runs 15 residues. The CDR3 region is CASSELRGGSGELFF. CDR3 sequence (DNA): TGTGCCAGCAGCGAGCTGCGGGGGGGTTCCGGGGAGCTGTTTTTT. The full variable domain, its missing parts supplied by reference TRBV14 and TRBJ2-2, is EAGVTQFPSHSVIEKGQTVTLRCDPISGHDNLYWYRRVMGKEIKFLLHFVKESKQDESGMPNNRFLAERTGGTYSTLKVQPAELEDSGVYFCASSELRGGSGELFFGEGSRLTVL.

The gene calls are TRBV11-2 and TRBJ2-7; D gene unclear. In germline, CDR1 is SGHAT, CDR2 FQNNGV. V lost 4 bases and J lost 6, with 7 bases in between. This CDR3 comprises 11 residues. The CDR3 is CASSSVAEQYF. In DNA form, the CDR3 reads TGTGCCAGCAGCTCGGTCGCCGAGCAGTACTTC.

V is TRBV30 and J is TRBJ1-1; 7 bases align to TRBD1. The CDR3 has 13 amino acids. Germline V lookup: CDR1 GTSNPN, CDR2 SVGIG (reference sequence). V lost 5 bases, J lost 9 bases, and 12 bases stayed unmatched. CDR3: CAWEGQTQKQAFF. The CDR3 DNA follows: TGTGCCTGGGAGGGACAGACACAAAAACAAGCTTTCTTT.

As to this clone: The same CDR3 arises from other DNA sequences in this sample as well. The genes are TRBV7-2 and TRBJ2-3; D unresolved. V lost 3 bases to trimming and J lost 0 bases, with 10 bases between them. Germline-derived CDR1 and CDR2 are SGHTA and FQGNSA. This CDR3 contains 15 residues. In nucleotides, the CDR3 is TGTGCCAGCAGCTTGGCAGGAACTAGCACAGATACGCAGTATTTT. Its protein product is CASSLAGTSTDTQYF.

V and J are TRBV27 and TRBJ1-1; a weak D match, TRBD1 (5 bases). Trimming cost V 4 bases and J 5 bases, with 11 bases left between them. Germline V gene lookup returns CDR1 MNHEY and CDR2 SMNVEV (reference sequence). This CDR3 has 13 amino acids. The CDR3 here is CASSSLRGTEAFF. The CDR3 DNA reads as TGTGCCAGCAGTTCCCTCCGGGGGACTGAAGCTTTCTTT.

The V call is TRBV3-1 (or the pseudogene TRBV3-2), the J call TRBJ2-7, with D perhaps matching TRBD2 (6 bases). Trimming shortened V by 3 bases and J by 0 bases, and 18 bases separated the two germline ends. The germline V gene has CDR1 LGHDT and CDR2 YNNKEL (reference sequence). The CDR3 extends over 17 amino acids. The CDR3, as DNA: TGTGCCAGCAGCCATGTTAGCGGACCAAAACACTCCTACGAGCAGTACTTC. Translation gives CASSHVSGPKHSYEQYF.

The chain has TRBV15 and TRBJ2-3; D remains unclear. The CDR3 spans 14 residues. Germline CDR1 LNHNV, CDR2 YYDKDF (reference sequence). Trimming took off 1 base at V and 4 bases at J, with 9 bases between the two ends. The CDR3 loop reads CATSRAGEADTQYF. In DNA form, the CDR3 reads TGTGCCACCAGCAGAGCTGGAGAAGCAGATACGCAGTATTTT.